The 17 T cell receptor beta chains below all came from one sample that was sequenced in a study of T cell responses to AZD1222 COVID-19 vaccine. Sequencing was performed with immunoSEQ multiplex PCR; in TCRdb, only in-frame clones are kept and a portion is missing. The table shows about 130,000 clones, with about 90% occurring only once. This material consisted of peripheral blood, taken on day 0 of AZD1222 vaccination. All receptors come from an adult in good health.

V is TRBV3-1 (or the pseudogene TRBV3-2) and J is TRBJ1-2; TRBD1 might be the D (6 bases). The germline gives CDR1 LGHDT, CDR2 YNNKEL (reference sequence). The CDR3 loop spans 15 amino acids. V was shortened by 3 bases and J by 4 bases, with 15 bases between the two germline ends. Written as DNA, the CDR3 is TGTGCCAGCAGCCACGAAGACAGGCGGGGCTATGGCTACACCTTC. As protein: CASSHEDRRGYGYTF.

The gene calls are TRBV5-4 and TRBJ1-2; 7 positions match TRBD1. This CDR3 is 13 amino acids long. The trim removed 4 bases at V and 8 bases at J, leaving 8 bases unmatched. From germline, CDR1 is SGHNT and CDR2 YYREEE (reference sequence). Written as DNA, the CDR3 is TGTGCCAGCAGCCTTGACAGGGAGGAAGGCTACACCTTC. Its translation: CASSLDREEGYTF.

The V gene is TRBV5-1, the J gene TRBJ1-1, with D perhaps matching TRBD1 (5 bases). In germline, CDR1 is SGHRS, CDR2 YFSETQ. The CDR3 consists of 14 residues. V lost 5 bases and J lost 5, with 16 bases in between. This CDR3 is CASRVGPEQTEAFF. The CDR3 DNA reads as TGCGCCAGCAGGGTGGGACCGGAACAAACTGAAGCTTTCTTT.

The count of this clone is one. V gene TRBV7-2 combines with J gene TRBJ2-5; D is ambiguous. Germline CDR1 reads SGHTA; CDR2 reads FQGNSA. CDR3 size: 15 residues. Trimming took 6 bases from V and 5 from J, leaving 19 bases between them. The CDR3 region is CASSSRRVIGETQYF. CDR3 DNA sequence: TGTGCCAGCAGTTCGAGAAGGGTTATAGGGGAGACCCAGTACTTC.

This chain connects TRBV5-8 to TRBJ2-2; TRBD2 is a possible D gene (5 bases). V lost 1 base, J lost 0 bases, and 10 bases lay in between. Germline V gene data show CDR1 as SGHTS and CDR2 as YDEGEE. The CDR3 consists of 16 residues. The CDR3 nucleotides are TGTGCCAGCAGCTTGTTCTTCGGGACGAACACCGGGGAGCTGTTTTTT. Translating gives CASSLFFGTNTGELFF.

The V and J genes are TRBV4-1 and TRBJ1-5, with 10 bases matching TRBD1. The CDR3 has 15 amino acids. V shed 2 bases and J 5 bases; nucleotides not matched to a gene: 3. The V gene's germline CDR1 is MGHRA and CDR2 YSYEKL. The CDR3 sequence: CASSQSGTGDQPQHF. The CDR3 DNA reads TGCGCCAGCAGCCAATCCGGGACAGGGGATCAGCCCCAGCATTTT.

The CDR3 sequence is CSVLTGGGYTF. CDR3 nucleotide sequence: TGCAGCGTTCTCACCGGGGGGGGCTACACCTTC. The chain recombines TRBV29-1 with TRBJ1-2; tentative D call: TRBD1 (5 bases). V was pared by 5 bases and J by 8 bases, with 12 bases between. This CDR3 has 11 residues. Per germline, CDR1 SQVTM and CDR2 ANQGSEA.

This chain joins TRBV6-4 and TRBJ2-1; D may correspond to TRBD1 or TRBD2 (5 bases each). Germline CDR1 is MRHNA and CDR2 is SNTAGT. V dropped 2 bases and J dropped 4 bases, with 12 bases sitting between them. This CDR3 comprises 15 residues. The CDR3 DNA is TGTGCCAGCAGTGACGGGAAGGGGAGTTACAATGAGCAGTTCTTC. It codes for CASSDGKGSYNEQFF.

The chain has TRBV7-2 and TRBJ1-2, with a possible D match to TRBD1 (6 bases). V lost 8 bases, J lost 4 bases, and 17 bases lay in between. Per the germline V gene, CDR1 is SGHTA and CDR2 is FQGNSA. The CDR3 has 14 amino acids. CDR3 DNA sequence: TGTGCCAGCCGACTCTTAGGGGGAACCTATGGCTACACCTTC. Encoded protein: CASRLLGGTYGYTF.

V and J are TRBV5-5 and TRBJ2-7; D gene unclear. Between the trimmed V and J ends, which lost 6 bases and 6 bases, there was a span of 19 bases. The V gene's germline CDR1 is SGHKS and CDR2 YYEKEE (reference sequence). The CDR3 runs 14 residues. The CDR3 protein is CASTLTYPTGEQYF. CDR3 nucleotides: TGTGCCAGCACCCTGACGTATCCTACTGGCGAGCAGTACTTC.

About this clone itself: Mismatch with germline at one junction end may stem from a read error. The CDR3 spells CASRQESSYNSPLHF. CDR3 DNA sequence: TGTGCCAGCAGACAAGAGAGCTCCTATAATTCACCCCTCCACTTT. This sequence joins TRBV14 and TRBJ1-6, with no clear D. The CDR3 consists of 15 residues. Germline V CDR1 and CDR2: SGHDN, FVKESK. Complete variable domain (other parts from reference TRBV14 and TRBJ1-6): EAGVTQFPSHSVIEKGQTVTLRCDPISGHDNLYWYRRVMGKEIKFLLHFVKESKQDESGMPNNRFLAERTGGTYSTLKVQPAELEDSGVYFCASRQESSYNSPLHFGNGTRLTVT.

The V and J genes are TRBV5-1 and TRBJ2-4, with D tentatively TRBD2 (7 bases). With 4 bases removed from V and 6 bases from J, the gap between germline ends came to 17 bases. The CDR3 is 15 amino acids. Germline values: CDR1 SGHRS, CDR2 YFSETQ. The CDR3 loop is CASSPSTGRGNIQYF. The CDR3 DNA is TGCGCCAGCAGCCCAAGTACAGGGAGGGGAAACATTCAGTACTTC. The variable domain in full, with the rest retrieved from reference TRBV5-1 and TRBJ2-4, is KAGVTQTPRYLIKTRGQQVTLSCSPISGHRSVSWYQQTPGQGLQFLFEYFSETQRNKGNFPGRFSGRQFSNSRSEMNVSTLELGDSALYLCASSPSTGRGNIQYFGAGTRLSVL.

The genes are TRBV6-2 or TRBV6-3 and TRBJ2-7; 7 bases are shared with TRBD1. The CDR3 runs 14 residues. Germline CDR1 is MNHEY and CDR2 is SVGEGT. Trimming at V came to 1 base and at J to 1 base, leaving 1 base not matched to a gene. Here the CDR3 DNA reads TGTGCCAGCAGTTACTGGGGACAGTCCTACGAGCAGTACTTC. Its protein product is CASSYWGQSYEQYF.

Remarks on this clone: This CDR3 is also generated by other DNA sequences in the sample. The chain couples TRBV19 to TRBJ2-7; D gene uncertain. Trimming shortened V by 6 bases and J by 1 base, and 13 bases separated the two germline ends. Germline V gives CDR1 LNHDA, CDR2 SQIVND (reference sequence). The CDR3 covers 14 residues. The CDR3 loop is CASSPTGGSYEQYF. CDR3 bases: TGTGCCAGTAGCCCAACCGGTGGGTCCTACGAGCAGTACTTC.

The chain is built from TRBV18 and TRBJ2-2; D tentatively reads TRBD1 or TRBD2 (5 bases each). From germline, CDR1 is KGHSH and CDR2 LQKENI. The CDR3 sequence is 16 residues long. The V end lost 1 base, the J end lost 0 bases, and 9 bases lay between the germline ends. CDR3: CASSPLGVPNTGELFF. The CDR3, as DNA: TGTGCCAGCTCACCACTGGGGGTCCCGAACACCGGGGAGCTGTTTTTT. The whole variable domain, remainder taken from reference TRBV18 and TRBJ2-2, is NAGVMQNPRHLVRRRGQEARLRCSPMKGHSHVYWYRQLPEEGLKFMVYLQKENIIDESGMPKERFSAEFPKEGPSILRIQQVVRGDSAAYFCASSPLGVPNTGELFFGEGSRLTVL.

The CDR3 DNA sequence: TGTGCCAGCAGTTACGGGGCGCATCAGCCCCAGCATTTT. This translates into CASSYGAHQPQHF. The chain is built from TRBV6-6 and TRBJ1-5; tentatively, D is TRBD1 (5 bases). CDR1 MNHNY and CDR2 SVGAGI come from the germline V gene (reference sequence). The CDR3 is 13 residues long. The ends were cut back, 2 bases at V and 5 bases at J, with 7 bases in the middle.

Concerning this clone: The same CDR3 also results from other DNA sequences found in this sample. The chain couples TRBV7-2 to TRBJ2-3; D could derive from TRBD1 or TRBD2 (5 bases each). V shed 3 bases and J shed 0 bases, with 10 bases lying between them. Germline V lookup: CDR1 SGHTA, CDR2 FQGNSA. The CDR3 has 15 residues. CDR3 in DNA: TGTGCCAGCAGCTTGAGGGGTTCTAGCACAGATACGCAGTATTTT. Translating gives CASSLRGSSTDTQYF.